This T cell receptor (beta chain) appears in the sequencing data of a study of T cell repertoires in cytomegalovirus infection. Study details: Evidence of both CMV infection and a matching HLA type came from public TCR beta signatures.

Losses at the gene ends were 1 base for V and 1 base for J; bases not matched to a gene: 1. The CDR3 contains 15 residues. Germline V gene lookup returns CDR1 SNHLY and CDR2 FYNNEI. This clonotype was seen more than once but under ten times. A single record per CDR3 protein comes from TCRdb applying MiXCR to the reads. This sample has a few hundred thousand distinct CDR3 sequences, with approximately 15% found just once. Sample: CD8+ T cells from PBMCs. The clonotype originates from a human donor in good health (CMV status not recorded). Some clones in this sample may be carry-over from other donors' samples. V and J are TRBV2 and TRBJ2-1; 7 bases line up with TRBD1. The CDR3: CASSEDRGSYNEQFF. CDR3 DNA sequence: TGTGCCAGCAGTGAAGACAGGGGTTCCTACAATGAGCAGTTCTTC.